This passage covers 13 T cell receptor beta chains from one sample sequenced in a study of blood T cell repertoires in COVID-19. Sequenced by immunoSEQ multiplex PCR; TCRdb stores in-frame clones only, minus some. The sample has 200,000 to 250,000 clones, around four fifths seen once. Sequencing used peripheral blood. The source is a middle-aged woman with active or convalescent COVID-19.

V usage is TRBV11-2 and J usage is TRBJ1-4; perhaps TRBD1 as D (5 bases). This CDR3 is 13 amino acids long. CDR1 and CDR2 from the germline V gene are SGHAT and FQNNGV. The V end was cut by 6 bases, the J end by 3 bases, with 8 bases between. The CDR3 DNA is TGTGCCAGCAGGAGACAGCCTAATGAAAAACTGTTTTTT. This codes for CASRRQPNEKLFF.

The gene calls are TRBV7-6 and TRBJ1-4, with no clear D. Trimming shortened V by 2 bases and J by 8 bases, and 21 bases separated the two germline ends. The germline V gene has CDR1 SGHVS and CDR2 FNYEAQ. This CDR3 contains 17 residues. The CDR3, as DNA: TGTGCCAGCAGCTTATTTAGGAGGCCAGAACTACGGGAAAAACTGTTTTTT. Translating gives CASSLFRRPELREKLFF.

The chain joins TRBV5-1 to TRBJ1-5, with unresolved D. V was cut by 4 bases and J by 4 bases, with 12 bases left in between. The CDR3 extends over 14 amino acids. Germline CDR1 SGHRS, CDR2 YFSETQ. CDR3 DNA sequence: TGCGCCAGCAGCCCGGCGGGAGGAAATCAGCCCCAGCATTTT. The encoded protein is CASSPAGGNQPQHF.

The DNA of the CDR3 is TGTGCCAGTAGTATAGCTTATCAGCCCCAGCATTTT. Amino acids: CASSIAYQPQHF. This chain connects TRBV19 to TRBJ1-5; D unresolved. Trimming pared 1 base from V and 5 bases from J, leaving 3 bases between. From germline, CDR1 is LNHDA and CDR2 SQIVND (reference sequence). This CDR3 is 12 amino acids long.

This clone was counted between two and nine times. This chain connects TRBV29-1 to TRBJ1-2; 7 positions match TRBD1. Losses at the gene ends were 7 bases for V and 14 bases for J; bases not matched to a gene: 28. This CDR3 contains 16 residues. Germline V gene sequence: CDR1 SQVTM, CDR2 ANQGSEA. CDR3 sequence reads: CSAGPGQPVNGVSETF. The CDR3 DNA sequence: TGCAGCGCCGGACCGGGACAGCCTGTGAACGGGGTTTCGGAGACCTTC.

This chain uses TRBV9 with TRBJ2-7; D might be TRBD2 (7 bases). Trimming took 3 bases from V and 1 from J, leaving 11 bases between them. The CDR3 contains 14 residues. Germline CDR1 reads SGDLS; CDR2 reads YYNGEE. This CDR3 reads CASSAGGLSYEQYF. CDR3 nucleotides: TGTGCCAGCAGCGCGGGGGGCCTATCCTACGAGCAGTACTTC.

The J gene is TRBJ2-1, the V gene TRBV28; no clear D gene. This CDR3 comprises 10 residues. The germline V gene encodes CDR1 MDHEN and CDR2 SYDVKM. V lost 5 bases and J lost 9, with 5 bases in between. CDR3 loop: CASSHGEQFF. CDR3 DNA: TGTGCCAGCAGTCACGGTGAGCAGTTCTTC.

The J gene is TRBJ2-3, the V gene TRBV6-1; 11 nucleotides match TRBD2. Germline-derived CDR1 and CDR2 are MNHNS and SASEGT. The CDR3 runs 17 residues. V trimming: 1 base; J trimming: 5 bases; junction bases outside the gene matches: 8. The CDR3 sequence is CASSEGRLAGLGDTQYF. The CDR3 coding sequence is TGTGCCAGCAGTGAAGGGCGACTAGCGGGGTTGGGAGATACGCAGTATTTT.

Remarks on this clone: The same CDR3 arises from other DNA sequences in this sample as well. The V and J genes are TRBV11-2 and TRBJ1-2, with D unresolved. Germline V gene sequence: CDR1 SGHAT, CDR2 FQNNGV. The CDR3 is 12 residues long. Between the trimmed V and J ends, which lost 1 base and 5 bases, there was a span of 5 bases. CDR3 nucleotide sequence: TGTGCCAGCAGCTTAGGTCTTTATGGCTACACCTTC. This sequence encodes CASSLGLYGYTF.

The chain recombines TRBV2 with TRBJ1-1; tentative D call: TRBD1 (5 bases). Trimming removed 5 bases from V and 4 bases from J, with 14 bases in between. The CDR3 consists of 14 residues. Germline values: CDR1 SNHLY, CDR2 FYNNEI. CDR3 sequence: CASSIGGVGTEAFF. In DNA form, the CDR3 reads TGTGCCAGCAGTATCGGAGGGGTCGGCACTGAAGCTTTCTTT.

A few counts support this clone. The rearrangement links TRBV28 to TRBJ1-2; TRBD1 aligns across 9 bases. Unmatched junction bases numbered 11, after V lost 2 bases and J lost 4 bases. The CDR3 totals 17 residues. Germline CDR1 is MDHEN and CDR2 is SYDVKM. CDR3 sequence (DNA): TGTGCCAGCAGTTTAGGGGACGGACAGGGGTTCGTCTATGGCTACACCTTC. This codes for CASSLGDGQGFVYGYTF.

V is TRBV9 and J is TRBJ1-3; TRBD1 matches at 9 bases. Germline assignment: CDR1 SGDLS and CDR2 YYNGEE. This CDR3 region has 16 residues. V lost 3 bases, J lost 3 bases, and 7 bases stayed unmatched. The CDR3 reads CASSAPGQGFGNTIYF. The CDR3, as DNA: TGTGCCAGCAGCGCTCCGGGACAGGGTTTTGGAAACACCATATATTTT.

The chain links TRBV5-1 to TRBJ2-3; perhaps TRBD2 as D (6 bases). The V gene lost 0 bases and the J gene lost 2 bases, with 13 bases spanning the gap. This CDR3 is 16 amino acids long. The germline V gene encodes CDR1 SGHRS and CDR2 YFSETQ. The CDR3 sequence is CASSLAGDLYTDTQYF. DNA of the CDR3: TGCGCCAGCAGCTTGGCGGGGGACCTATACACAGATACGCAGTATTTT.